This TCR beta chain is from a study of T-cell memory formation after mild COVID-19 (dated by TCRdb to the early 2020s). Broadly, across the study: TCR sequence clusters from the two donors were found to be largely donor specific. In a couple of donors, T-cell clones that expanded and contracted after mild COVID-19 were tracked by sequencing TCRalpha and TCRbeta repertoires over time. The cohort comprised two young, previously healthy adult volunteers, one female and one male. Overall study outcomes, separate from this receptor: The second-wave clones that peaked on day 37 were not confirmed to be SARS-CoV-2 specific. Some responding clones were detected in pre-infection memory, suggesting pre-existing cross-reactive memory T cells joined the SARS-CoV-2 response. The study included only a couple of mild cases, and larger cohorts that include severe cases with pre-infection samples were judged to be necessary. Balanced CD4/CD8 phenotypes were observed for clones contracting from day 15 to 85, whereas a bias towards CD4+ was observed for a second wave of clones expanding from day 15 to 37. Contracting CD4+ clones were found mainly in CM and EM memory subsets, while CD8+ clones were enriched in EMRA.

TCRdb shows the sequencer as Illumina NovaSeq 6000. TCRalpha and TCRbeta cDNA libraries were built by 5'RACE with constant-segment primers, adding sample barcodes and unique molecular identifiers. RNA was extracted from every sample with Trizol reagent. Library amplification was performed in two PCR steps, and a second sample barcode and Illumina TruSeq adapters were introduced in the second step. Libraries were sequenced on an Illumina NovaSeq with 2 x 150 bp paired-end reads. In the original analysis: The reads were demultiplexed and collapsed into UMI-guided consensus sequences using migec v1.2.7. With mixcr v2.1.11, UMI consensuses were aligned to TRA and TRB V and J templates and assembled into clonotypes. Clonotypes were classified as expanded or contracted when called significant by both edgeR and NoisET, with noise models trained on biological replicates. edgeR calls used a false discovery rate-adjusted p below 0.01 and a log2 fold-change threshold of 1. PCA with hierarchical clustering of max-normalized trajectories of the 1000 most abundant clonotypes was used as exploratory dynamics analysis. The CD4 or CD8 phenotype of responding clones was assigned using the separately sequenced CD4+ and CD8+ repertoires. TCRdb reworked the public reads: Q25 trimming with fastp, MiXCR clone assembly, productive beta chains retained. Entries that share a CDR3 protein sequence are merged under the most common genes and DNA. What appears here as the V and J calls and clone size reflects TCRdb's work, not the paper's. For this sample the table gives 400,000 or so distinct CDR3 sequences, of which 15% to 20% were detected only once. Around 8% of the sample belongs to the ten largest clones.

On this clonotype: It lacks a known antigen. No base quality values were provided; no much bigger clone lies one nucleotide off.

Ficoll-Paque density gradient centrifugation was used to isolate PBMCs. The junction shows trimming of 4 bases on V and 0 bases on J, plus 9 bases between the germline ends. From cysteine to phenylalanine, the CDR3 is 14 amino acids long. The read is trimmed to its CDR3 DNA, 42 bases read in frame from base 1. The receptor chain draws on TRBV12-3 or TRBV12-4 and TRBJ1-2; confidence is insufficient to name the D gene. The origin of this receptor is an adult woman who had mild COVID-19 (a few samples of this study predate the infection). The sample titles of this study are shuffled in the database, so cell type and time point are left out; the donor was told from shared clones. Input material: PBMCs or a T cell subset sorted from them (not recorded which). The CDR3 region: CASSWGVSNYGYTF. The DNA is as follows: TGTGCCAGCAGTTGGGGAGTCTCTAACTATGGCTACACCTTC.